This T cell receptor (beta chain) was documented in a study of human CD8 memory T cell subsets. Study-level points and caveats: Only T cell receptor beta chains were sequenced in this study.

The germline CDR1 and CDR2 sequences are MNHNY and SVGAGI (reference sequence). The CDR3 has 15 amino acids. Notes on this clonotype: Its antigen is unidentified.

PBMC originated from healthy-donor buffy coats. TCR beta libraries were made by UMI-labeled 5' RACE. Each CDR3 protein gets one entry in TCRdb, which reprocessed the 5' RACE reads and gives no DNA. Recorded here are approximately 10,000 distinct CDR3 sequences; the top ten clones represent more than 9%. Sequenced sample: CD8+ stem-like memory T cells (TSCM and TCM) sorted from PBMCs. Documented subset: stem-like memory CD8 T cells (TSTEM), CCR7+ PD-1- TIGIT-. This receptor was identified in a human donor in good health. J is TRBJ2-5 and V is TRBV6-6; TCRdb calls TRBD1, which cannot be checked without DNA. The CDR3 spells CASSYSIDSGETQYF.